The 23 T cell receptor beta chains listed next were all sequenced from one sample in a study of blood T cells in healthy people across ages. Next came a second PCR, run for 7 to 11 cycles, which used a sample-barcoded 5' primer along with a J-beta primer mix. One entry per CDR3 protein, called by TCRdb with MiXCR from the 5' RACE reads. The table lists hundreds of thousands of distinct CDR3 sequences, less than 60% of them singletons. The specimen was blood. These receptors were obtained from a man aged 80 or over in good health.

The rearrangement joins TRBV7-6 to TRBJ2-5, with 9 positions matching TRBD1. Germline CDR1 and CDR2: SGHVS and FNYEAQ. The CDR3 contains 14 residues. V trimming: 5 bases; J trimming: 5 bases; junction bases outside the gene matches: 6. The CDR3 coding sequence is TGTGCCAGCAGCGCAATGACAGGGGGGGAGACCCAGTACTTC. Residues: CASSAMTGGETQYF.

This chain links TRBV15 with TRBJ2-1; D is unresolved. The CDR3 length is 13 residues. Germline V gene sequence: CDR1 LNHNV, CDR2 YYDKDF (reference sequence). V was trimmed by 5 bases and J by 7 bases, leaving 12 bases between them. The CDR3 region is CATSRGALNEQFF. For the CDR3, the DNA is TGTGCCACCAGCCGTGGAGCCCTGAATGAGCAGTTCTTC.

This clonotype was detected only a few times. The CDR3 sequence: CASSGSGQGVYEQYF. DNA for the CDR3: TGTGCCAGCAGTGGGTCGGGACAGGGAGTCTACGAGCAGTACTTC. The rearrangement links TRBV2 to TRBJ2-7; TRBD1 matches at 9 bases. Germline-derived CDR1 and CDR2 are SNHLY and FYNNEI. The CDR3 is 15 residues long. After removal of 4 bases from V and 3 bases from J, the junction contained 7 bases not matched to a gene.

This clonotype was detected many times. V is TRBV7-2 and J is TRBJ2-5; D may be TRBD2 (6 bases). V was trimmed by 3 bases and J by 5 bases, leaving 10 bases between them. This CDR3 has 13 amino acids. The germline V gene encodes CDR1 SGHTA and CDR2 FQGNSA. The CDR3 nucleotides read TGTGCCAGCAGCTTGACTAGTAAGGAGACCCAGTACTTC. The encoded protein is CASSLTSKETQYF.

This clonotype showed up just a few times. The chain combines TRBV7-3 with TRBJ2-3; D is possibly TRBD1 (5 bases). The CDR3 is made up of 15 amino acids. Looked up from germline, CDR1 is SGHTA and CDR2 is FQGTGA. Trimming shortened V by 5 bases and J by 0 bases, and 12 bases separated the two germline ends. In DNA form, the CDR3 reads TGTGCCAGCAGCCCCAGGGCCACTAGCACAGATACGCAGTATTTT. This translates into CASSPRATSTDTQYF.

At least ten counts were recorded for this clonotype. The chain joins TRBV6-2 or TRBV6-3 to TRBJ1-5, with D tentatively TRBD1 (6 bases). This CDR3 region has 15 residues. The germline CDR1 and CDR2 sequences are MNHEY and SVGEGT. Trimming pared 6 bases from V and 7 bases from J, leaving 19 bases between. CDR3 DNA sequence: TGTGCCAGCAGCCTTTACGGGGGGCCTGGGCAGCCCCAGCATTTT. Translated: CASSLYGGPGQPQHF.

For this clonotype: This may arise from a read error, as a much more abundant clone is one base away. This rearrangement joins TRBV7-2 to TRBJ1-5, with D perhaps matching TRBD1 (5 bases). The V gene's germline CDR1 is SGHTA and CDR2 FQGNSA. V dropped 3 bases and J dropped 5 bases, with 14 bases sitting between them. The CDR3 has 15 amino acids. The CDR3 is CASSFGGGRDQPQHF. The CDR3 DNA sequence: TGTGCCAGCAGCTTTGGGGGAGGACGGGATCAGCCCCAGCATTTT.

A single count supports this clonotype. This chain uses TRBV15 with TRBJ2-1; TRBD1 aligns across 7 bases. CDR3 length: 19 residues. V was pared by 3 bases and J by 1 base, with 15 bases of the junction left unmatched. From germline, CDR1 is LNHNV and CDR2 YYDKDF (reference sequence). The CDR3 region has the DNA TGTGCCACCAGCAGGGAAGGGACAGAGGGTACCGGTTCCTACAATGAGCAGTTCTTC. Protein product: CATSREGTEGTGSYNEQFF.

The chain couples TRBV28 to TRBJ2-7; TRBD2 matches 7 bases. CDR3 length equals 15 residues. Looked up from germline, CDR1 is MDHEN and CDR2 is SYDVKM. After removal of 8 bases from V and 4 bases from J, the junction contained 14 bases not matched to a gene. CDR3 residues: CASGGLAEEGYEQYF. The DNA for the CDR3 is TGTGCCAGCGGGGGTCTAGCGGAGGAAGGATACGAGCAGTACTTC.

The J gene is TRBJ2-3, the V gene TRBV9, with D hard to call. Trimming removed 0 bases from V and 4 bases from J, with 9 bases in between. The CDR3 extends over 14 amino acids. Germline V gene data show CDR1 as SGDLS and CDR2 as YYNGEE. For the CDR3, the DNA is TGTGCCAGCAGCGTAGAAGGATTCCCAGATACGCAGTATTTT. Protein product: CASSVEGFPDTQYF.

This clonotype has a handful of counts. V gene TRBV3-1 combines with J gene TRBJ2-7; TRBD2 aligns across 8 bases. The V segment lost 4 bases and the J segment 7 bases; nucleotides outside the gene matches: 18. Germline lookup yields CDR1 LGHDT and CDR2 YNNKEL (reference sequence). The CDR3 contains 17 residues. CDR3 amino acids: CASSPAECSGAHNEQYF. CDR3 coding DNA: TGTGCCAGCAGCCCCGCTGAGTGTAGCGGGGCCCACAATGAGCAGTACTTC.

The CDR3 reads CSASFGTSGGYTF. The CDR3 DNA is TGCAGTGCTAGCTTCGGGACCTCCGGGGGCTACACCTTC. The chain joins TRBV20-1 to TRBJ1-2; the D gene is possibly TRBD1 (5 bases). Germline V gene lookup returns CDR1 DFQATT and CDR2 SNEGSKA (reference sequence). The CDR3 is made up of 13 amino acids. V dropped 3 bases and J dropped 8 bases, with 16 bases sitting between them.

The CDR3 sequence: CASSQDLLLRLAVTNEQFF. The CDR3 DNA reads TGTGCCAGCAGCCAAGATCTATTACTGCGTCTAGCGGTAACCAATGAGCAGTTCTTC. The chain recombines TRBV4-2 with TRBJ2-1; the match to TRBD2 covers 7 bases. The CDR3 is 19 residues long. V lost 0 bases and J lost 6; bases outside the gene matches: 17. The germline CDR1 and CDR2 sequences are LGHNA and YNFKEQ.

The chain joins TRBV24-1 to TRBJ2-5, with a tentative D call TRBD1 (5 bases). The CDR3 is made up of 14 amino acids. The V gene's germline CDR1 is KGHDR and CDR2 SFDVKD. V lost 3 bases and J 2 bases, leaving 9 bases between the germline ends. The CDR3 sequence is CATSDPSGQETQYF. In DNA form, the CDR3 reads TGTGCCACCAGTGATCCATCAGGGCAAGAGACCCAGTACTTC.

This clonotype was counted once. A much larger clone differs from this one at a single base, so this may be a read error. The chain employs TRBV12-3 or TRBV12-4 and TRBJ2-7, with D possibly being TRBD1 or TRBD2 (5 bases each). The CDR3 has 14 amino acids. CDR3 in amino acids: CAGSFRDPTYEQYF. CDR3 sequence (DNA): TGTGCCGGCAGTTTCCGGGACCCCACCTACGAGCAGTACTTC.

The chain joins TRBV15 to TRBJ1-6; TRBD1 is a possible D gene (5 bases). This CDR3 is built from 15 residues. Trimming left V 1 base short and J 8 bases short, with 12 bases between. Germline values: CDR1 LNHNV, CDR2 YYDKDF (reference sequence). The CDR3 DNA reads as TGTGCCACCAGCAGAGGAGAGACAGTCTATTCACCCCTCCACTTT. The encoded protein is CATSRGETVYSPLHF.

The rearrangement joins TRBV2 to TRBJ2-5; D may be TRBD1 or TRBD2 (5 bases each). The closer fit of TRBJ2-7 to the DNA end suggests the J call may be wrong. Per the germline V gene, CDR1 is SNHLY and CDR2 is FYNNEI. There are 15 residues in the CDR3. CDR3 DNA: TGTGCCAGCAGTGAAGAAGAGGGGCCCGCTGACGAGCAGTACTTC. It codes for CASSEEEGPADEQYF.

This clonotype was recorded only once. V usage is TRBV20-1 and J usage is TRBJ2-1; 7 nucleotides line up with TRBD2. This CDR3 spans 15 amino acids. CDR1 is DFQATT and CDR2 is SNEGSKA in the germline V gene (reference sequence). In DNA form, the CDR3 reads TGCTGCCCCACCCGGTCGGGACTAAGTAGAAATGAGCAGTTCTTC. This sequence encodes CCPTRSGLSRNEQFF.

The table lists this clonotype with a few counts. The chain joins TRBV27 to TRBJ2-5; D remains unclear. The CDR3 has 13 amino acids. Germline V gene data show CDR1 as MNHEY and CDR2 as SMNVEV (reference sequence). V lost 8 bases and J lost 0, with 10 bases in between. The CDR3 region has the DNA TGTGCCAGCCGTAAACGGGACCAAGAGACCCAGTACTTC. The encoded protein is CASRKRDQETQYF.

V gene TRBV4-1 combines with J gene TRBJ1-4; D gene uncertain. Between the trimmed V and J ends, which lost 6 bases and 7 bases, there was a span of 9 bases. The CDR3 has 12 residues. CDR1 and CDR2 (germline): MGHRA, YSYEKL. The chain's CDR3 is CASSGLGEKLFF. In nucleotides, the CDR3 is TGCGCCAGCAGTGGGTTGGGTGAAAAACTGTTTTTT.

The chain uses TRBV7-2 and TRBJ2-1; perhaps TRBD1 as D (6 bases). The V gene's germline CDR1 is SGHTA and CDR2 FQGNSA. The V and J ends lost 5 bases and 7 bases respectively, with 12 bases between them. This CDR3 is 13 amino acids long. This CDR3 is CASSKTGGNEQFF. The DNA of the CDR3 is TGTGCCAGCAGCAAGACAGGCGGTAATGAGCAGTTCTTC.

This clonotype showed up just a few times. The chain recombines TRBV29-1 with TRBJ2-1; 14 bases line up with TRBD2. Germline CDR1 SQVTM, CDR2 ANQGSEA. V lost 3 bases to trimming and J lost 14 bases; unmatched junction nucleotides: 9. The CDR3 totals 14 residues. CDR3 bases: TGCAGCGTTGATCGCGGGACTAGCGGGAGTAGGAAGTTCTTC. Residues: CSVDRGTSGSRKFF.

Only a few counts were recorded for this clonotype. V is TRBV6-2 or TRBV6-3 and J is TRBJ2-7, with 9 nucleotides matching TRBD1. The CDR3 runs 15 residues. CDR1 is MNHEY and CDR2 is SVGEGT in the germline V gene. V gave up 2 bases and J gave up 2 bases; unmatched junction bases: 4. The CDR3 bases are TGTGCCAGCAGTTACGTCGGACAGGGGCCCTACGAGCAGTACTTC. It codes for CASSYVGQGPYEQYF.